This T cell receptor beta chain originates from a study of T cell responses to AZD1222 COVID-19 vaccine. Analyses pooled second doses at about 4 or about 12 weeks. There are 14 residues in the CDR3. The germline V gene encodes CDR1 KGHDR and CDR2 SFDVKD. V lost 7 bases, J lost 2 bases, and 12 bases lay in between. Study-level results: Most donors were white British and more were female, and clonal diversity was possibly underestimated.

With respect to this clone: The target antigen is unknown.

TCRdb's table, derived via immunoSEQ multiplex PCR, lists solely in-frame clones and lacks some. The table has 120,000 to 150,000 clones, around 83% seen once. The origin of this receptor is an adult who received the AZD1222 COVID-19 vaccine. This rearrangement joins TRBV24-1 to TRBJ2-3, with a weak D call TRBD1 (5 bases). The material sequenced was peripheral blood, taken 28 days after the second AZD1222 dose. The CDR3: CATSDRHTTDTQYF. The CDR3 DNA sequence: TGTGCCACCAGCGACAGACATACCACAGATACGCAGTATTTT.